The clone carrying this TCR beta chain came up a few times. The antigen remains unidentified. MiXCR, applied by TCRdb to the RT-PCR reads, yields one record per CDR3 protein. The sample consists of under 750,000 distinct CDR3 sequences, 12% of them appearing once. CDR1 and CDR2 from the germline V gene are LNHNV and YYDKDF (reference sequence). The CDR3 runs 16 residues. V lost 3 bases, J lost 1 base, and 13 bases lay in between. The data originate from a study of response to subunit inactivated influenza vaccine. Overall study findings and caveats: With each seasonal influenza vaccination, the authors suggested, few new T cells are recruited.

This chain links TRBV15 with TRBJ2-1; D gene unclear. Sequencing was performed on PBMCs from blood, taken on the day of vaccination. The TCR sequence derives from a middle-aged man who received an inactivated influenza vaccine. The CDR3 DNA follows: TGTGCCACCAGCAGCCCGCTGGCGGAATCCTACAATGAGCAGTTCTTC. Protein sequence: CATSSPLAESYNEQFF.